This T cell receptor (beta chain) was found in a study of cytomegalovirus exposure and HLA in healthy donors. The CDR3 sequence is 15 residues long. Germline V lookup: CDR1 SEHNR, CDR2 FQNEAQ (reference sequence). A remark on this clone: Mismatch with germline at one junction end may stem from a read error.

Repertoires were generated with immunoSEQ multiplex PCR, while TCRdb's copy carries only in-frame clones and drops some. The table shows roughly 310,000 clones, with around 90% occurring only once. Sequencing was done on a sample of PBMCs. The chain links TRBV7-9 to TRBJ2-7, with TRBD1 as a possible D gene (6 bases). This sequence was found in a man aged 25 to 40 in good health and CMV-seronegative. The CDR3 nucleotides are TGTGCCAGCAGCCCCGGGACATTTACCTCCTACGAGCAGCACTTC. Its protein product is CASSPGTFTSYEQHF.